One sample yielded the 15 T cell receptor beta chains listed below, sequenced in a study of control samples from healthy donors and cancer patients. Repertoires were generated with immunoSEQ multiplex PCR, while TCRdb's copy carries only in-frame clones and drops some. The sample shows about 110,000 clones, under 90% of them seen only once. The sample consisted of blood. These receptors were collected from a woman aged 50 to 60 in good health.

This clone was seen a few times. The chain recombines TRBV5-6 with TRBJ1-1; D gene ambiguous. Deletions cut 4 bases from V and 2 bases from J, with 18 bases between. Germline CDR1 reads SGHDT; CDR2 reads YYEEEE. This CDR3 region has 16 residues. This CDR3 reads CASSPPGISYNTEAFF. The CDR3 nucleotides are TGTGCCAGCAGCCCACCCGGGATTTCTTATAACACTGAAGCTTTCTTT.

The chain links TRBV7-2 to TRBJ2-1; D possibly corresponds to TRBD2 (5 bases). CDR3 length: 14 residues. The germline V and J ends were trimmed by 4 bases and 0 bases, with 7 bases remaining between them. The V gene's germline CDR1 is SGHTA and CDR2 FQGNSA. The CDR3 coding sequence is TGTGCCAGCAGCTCTAGCAGCTCCTACAATGAGCAGTTCTTC. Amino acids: CASSSSSSYNEQFF.

CDR3 in amino acids: CASSSLTGGAYEQYF. For the CDR3, the DNA is TGTGCCAGCAGCTCCCTGACAGGGGGGGCCTACGAGCAGTACTTC. The J gene is TRBJ2-7, the V gene TRBV5-6, with TRBD1 matching 9 bases. Trimming took 3 bases from V and 2 from J; bases not matched to a gene: 6. The CDR3 has 15 residues. Germline assignment: CDR1 SGHDT and CDR2 YYEEEE.

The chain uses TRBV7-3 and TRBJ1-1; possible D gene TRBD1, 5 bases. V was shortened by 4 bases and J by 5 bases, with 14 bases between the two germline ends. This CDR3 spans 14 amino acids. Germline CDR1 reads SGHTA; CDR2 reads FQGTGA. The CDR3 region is CASSSGHSGTEAFF. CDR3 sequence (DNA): TGTGCCAGCAGCTCTGGACACAGCGGGACTGAAGCTTTCTTT.

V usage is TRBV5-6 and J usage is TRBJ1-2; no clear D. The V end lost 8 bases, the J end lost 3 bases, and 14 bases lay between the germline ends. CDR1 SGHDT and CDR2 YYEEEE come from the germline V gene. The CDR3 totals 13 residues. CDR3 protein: CASTAQNYYGYTF. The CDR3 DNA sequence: TGTGCCAGTACGGCGCAGAATTACTATGGCTACACCTTC.

The CDR3 coding sequence is TGTGCCAGCAGTTTAAGAGGGGACAATTCACCCCTCCACTTT. Its protein is CASSLRGDNSPLHF. The rearrangement joins TRBV28 to TRBJ1-6, with a possible D match to TRBD1 (5 bases). The germline V gene has CDR1 MDHEN and CDR2 SYDVKM. The length of the CDR3 is 14 residues. V lost 2 bases to trimming and J lost 7 bases, with 9 bases between them.

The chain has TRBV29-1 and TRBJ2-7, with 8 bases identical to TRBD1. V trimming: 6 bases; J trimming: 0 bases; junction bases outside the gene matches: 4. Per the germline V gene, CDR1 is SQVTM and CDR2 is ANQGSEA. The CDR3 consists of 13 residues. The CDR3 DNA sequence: TGCAGCGTCCCCGGGACAGGCTCCTACGAGCAGTACTTC. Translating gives CSVPGTGSYEQYF.

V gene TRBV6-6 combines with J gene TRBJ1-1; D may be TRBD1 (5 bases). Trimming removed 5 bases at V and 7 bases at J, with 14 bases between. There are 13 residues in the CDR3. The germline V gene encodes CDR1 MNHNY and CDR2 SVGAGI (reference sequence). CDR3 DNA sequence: TGTGCCAGCAGTCGGGGGGATTTAGGTGAAGCTTTCTTT. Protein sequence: CASSRGDLGEAFF.

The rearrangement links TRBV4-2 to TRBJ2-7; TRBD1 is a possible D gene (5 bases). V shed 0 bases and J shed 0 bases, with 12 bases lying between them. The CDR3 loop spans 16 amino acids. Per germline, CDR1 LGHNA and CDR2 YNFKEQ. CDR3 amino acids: CASSQDIGASSYEQYF. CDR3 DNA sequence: TGTGCCAGCAGCCAAGATATAGGGGCCAGCTCCTACGAGCAGTACTTC.

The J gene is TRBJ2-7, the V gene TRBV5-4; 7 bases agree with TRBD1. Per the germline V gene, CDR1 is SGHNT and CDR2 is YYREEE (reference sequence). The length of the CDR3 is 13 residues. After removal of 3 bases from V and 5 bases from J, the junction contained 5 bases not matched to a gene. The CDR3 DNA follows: TGTGCCAGCAGCTACAGGGGCGCGGACGAGCAGTACTTC. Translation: CASSYRGADEQYF.

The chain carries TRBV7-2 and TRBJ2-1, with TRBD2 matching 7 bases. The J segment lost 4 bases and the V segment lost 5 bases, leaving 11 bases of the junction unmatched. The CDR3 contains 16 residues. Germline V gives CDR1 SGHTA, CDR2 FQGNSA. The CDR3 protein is CASSPAASGLYNEQFF. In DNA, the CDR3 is TGTGCCAGCAGCCCAGCGGCTAGCGGATTATACAATGAGCAGTTCTTC.

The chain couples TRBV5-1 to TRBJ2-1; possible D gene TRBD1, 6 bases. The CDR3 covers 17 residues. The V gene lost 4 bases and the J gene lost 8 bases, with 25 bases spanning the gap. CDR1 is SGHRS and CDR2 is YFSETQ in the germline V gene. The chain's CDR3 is CASSRLAGPLKGDEQFF. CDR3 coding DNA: TGCGCCAGCAGCCGGTTAGCCGGGCCTCTAAAGGGGGATGAGCAGTTCTTC.

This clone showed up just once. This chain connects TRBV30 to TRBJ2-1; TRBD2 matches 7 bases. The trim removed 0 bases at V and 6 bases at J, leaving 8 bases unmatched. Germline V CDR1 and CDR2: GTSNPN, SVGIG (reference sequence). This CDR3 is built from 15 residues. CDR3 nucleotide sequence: TGTGCCTGGAGTGTACCGACTAGCCGGGGCAATGAGCAGTTCTTC. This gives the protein CAWSVPTSRGNEQFF.

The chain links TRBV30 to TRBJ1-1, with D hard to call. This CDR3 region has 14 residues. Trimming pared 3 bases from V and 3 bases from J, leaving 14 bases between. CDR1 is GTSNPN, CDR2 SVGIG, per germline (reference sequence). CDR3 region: CAWSGFSRYTEAFF. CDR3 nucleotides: TGTGCCTGGAGCGGGTTCTCTAGATACACTGAAGCTTTCTTT.

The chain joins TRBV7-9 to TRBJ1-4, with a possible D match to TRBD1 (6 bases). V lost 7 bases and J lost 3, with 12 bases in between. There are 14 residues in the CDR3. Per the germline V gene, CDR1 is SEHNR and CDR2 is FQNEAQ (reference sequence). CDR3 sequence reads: CASIPQGSNEKLFF. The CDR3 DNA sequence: TGTGCCAGCATCCCGCAGGGGTCTAATGAAAAACTGTTTTTT.